The present T cell receptor beta chain was sequenced within a study of cytomegalovirus exposure and HLA in healthy donors (dated by TCRdb to 2016 to 2017). Study-wide context: According to an earlier analysis of around 600 of the donors, about 170 million T cells yielded 117 million unique TCR beta sequences and around 300 Gb of sequence data. Along with the roughly 670-subject first cohort, a separate validation cohort of about 110 different subjects was used. A later analysis re-examined previously published TCR beta repertoires from hundreds of donors and added high-resolution HLA genotyping to investigate patterns of TCR occurrence. On average, roughly 250,000 unique TCR beta nucleotide sequences were sequenced per donor among fewer than 500 genotyped donors of the cohort, with 15% to 20% of those sequences being non-productive. The aim of the study was to test whether cataloging public T cell receptors could identify signatures of past pathogen exposure. Typing coverage differed by locus: A, B, C, DRB1 and DQB1 were typed in roughly 629-640 donors, DQA1 in about 550, DPA1 in approximately 600, and DPB1 in roughly 470. HLA typing included class I and class II loci at four-digit resolution. The study profiled the T cell repertoires of hundreds of subjects by immunosequencing and related them to cytomegalovirus serostatus. An earlier analysis of some 500 of the donors applied high-throughput TCR beta sequencing to assess whether each TCR beta V gene segment acted as functional or pseudogenic. Roughly five DR-DQ haplotypes were handled as single units for association and clustering, since linkage in the cohort was strong. To predict cytomegalovirus infection status, the study brought together high-throughput TCR immunosequencing, statistical association of individual TCRs with disease status, and machine learning. Rather than using new phenotypic data, the later analysis identified candidate immune exposures from TCR beta sequences and from how often those sequences occurred across donors. Donor age, sex, ethnicity and CMV serostatus were compiled alongside the repertoire data. Of the approximately 400 genotyped donors, 81% were placed in the genetic ancestry cluster associated with self-reported Caucasian donors. All discovery cohort repertoires had been generated on a single sequencing platform. An early release covering around 630 HLA-typed donors comprised approximately 290 gigabases of sequencing data and 65 million to 100 million unique TCR sequences. Genome-wide SNP genotypes for about three fifths of the roughly 670 donors were used in a later genetic analysis, which treated that subset as a discovery cohort. The study at large found these results: In an earlier analysis of some 640 of the donors, most TCR beta V segments were observed in productive rearrangements about 87% or about 30% of the time, broadly matching IMGT annotations. While some public TCRs were present in many individuals, most TCR sequences turned up only very rarely across donors. Roughly uniform sequencing depth across donors was assumed in presence/absence analyses, although this assumption may not hold. The classifier was reported to diagnose cytomegalovirus status with high specificity and sensitivity in both the original cohort and the validation cohort. In vitro tests confirmed that a few of the cytomegalovirus-associated TCR beta chains recognize cytomegalovirus antigens. A further reported finding was that TCR beta sequences accurately predicted the HLA-A and HLA-B alleles for most subjects in the first cohort. The authors suggested that the approach could potentially be generalized to other disease states and immunological phenotypes. Several of the top co-occurrence clusters appeared to be linked to parvovirus B19, influenza, CMV and Epstein-Barr virus, according to a later analysis. A group of highly shared sequence variants was considered likely to be a technical artifact of the sequencing pipeline. Specific HLA alleles were associated with around 18,000 TCR beta sequences at a false discovery rate of 0.05 in a later analysis. Because HLA typing was unavailable for some donors at each locus, only the typed subset was used in association tests. In a later analysis, HLA-associated TCR beta chains were found to be more clonally expanded and to have lower generation probabilities than equally common non-associated chains. Correlated functional status among segregating V segments might be attributable to linkage disequilibrium, but an unknown experimental factor could not be ruled out. According to a later analysis, TCR association rates differed among HLA loci, with DRB1 alleles showing the most associated TCRs and HLA-C alleles showing the fewest. This cohort had only TCR beta chains sequenced, and the lack of alpha or paired-chain data limited which features could be detected. In the study, 150 to 200 TCR beta chains were listed as associated with cytomegalovirus. In a later analysis, most CMV-associated TCR beta chains were found to appear HLA-restricted, with HLA associations seemingly driven largely by CMV exposure. Strong co-occurrence of HLA alleles, especially DR and DQ, made assigning TCR associations to individual alleles difficult. A later genetic analysis reported fewer N-insertions in productive TCRs among donors in an Asian-associated ancestry cluster than the approximately 700-donor mean. The earlier analysis of 450 to 700 of the donors excluded over 15 rarely observed V segments, including chromosome 9 orphons, because counts were too low. Some IMGT-functional V segments, including TRBV6-2 and TRBV6-3, could not be told apart with the 87-base-pair reads, so those segments were excluded. A later genetic analysis associated a missense DCLRE1C variant with V-gene and J-gene trimming of TCR beta chains, and an independent cohort replicated the association. The only immune exposure information available for the cohort was CMV serostatus.

The germline V and J ends show losses of 4 bases and 2 bases respectively, and no gene match explains 6 bases of the junction. In the germline V gene, CDR1 corresponds to SGHRS and CDR2 to YFSETQ. The CDR3 goes from the cysteine to the phenylalanine over 15 residues. Of the read, only the CDR3 DNA is kept; its 45 bases are in frame from base 1. The cohort was made up of approximately 670 healthy bone marrow donors. At the time of sampling, all cohort members were nominally healthy, though unrecorded immune exposures were likely present. The donor was CMV seropositive and belonged to the group of 250 to 300 seropositive cohort members. A peripheral blood sample was provided by each donor, and peripheral blood mononuclear cells were used for TCR beta sequencing. Genomic DNA extraction from the blood cell samples was performed with the Qiagen DNeasy Blood Extraction Kit. Receptors were amplified or captured by the immunoSEQ multiplex PCR assay. For the multiplex PCR, a mixture combining 60 forward primers for TCR Vbeta segments and 13 reverse primers for TCR Jbeta segments was used. The CDR3 region of rearranged TCR beta genes was amplified from genomic DNA with a multiplex PCR assay. On the Illumina HiSeq System, the amplified TCR beta libraries were sequenced as 87-base-pair reads. Per the source publication's procedure: In a later analysis, tens of millions of unique TCR beta chains were counted across the approximately 620 repertoires, and around 11 million of these chains were shared by at least two donors. To remove PCR and sequencing errors, raw reads were error-corrected and collapsed into unique sequences using a nearest-neighbor algorithm that merged closely related sequences. To assign V, D and J gene segments, CDR3 sequences were aligned to IMGT reference sequences. For a sequence to be retained, at least a six-nucleotide match to both a V gene segment and a J gene segment was required. Rearrangements were classified as productive when the CDR3 lacked stop codons and remained in frame with V and J, and all other rearrangements were classified as non-productive. Following IMGT convention, CDR3 was defined as the stretch from the second conserved V-encoded cysteine to the conserved J-encoded phenylalanine. Sequences without an unambiguous match to a single V gene segment were excluded from the earlier analysis of approximately 600 of the donors. An earlier analysis of a few hundred of the donors classified V segments as functional when productive rearrangements were above 56.7% and as segregating when the standard deviation between donors was above 5%. A statistical classification framework was developed to diagnose cytomegalovirus status using the catalog of TCR beta chain sequences. V and J gene assignment, in a later analysis, came from comparing TCR nucleotide sequences with IMGT/GENE-DB human TR gene sequences. The TCRdist pipeline was used in a later analysis to assign CDR3 sequences and most-parsimonious VDJ recombination scenarios. In a later analysis, each TCR beta chain was defined by its CDR3 amino acid sequence together with its V-gene family, and reads lacking a unique V-gene family were excluded. As a way to deal with suspected cross-contamination and a sequencing artifact, a later analysis dropped approximately 590 nucleotide sequences that were highly shared and had low generation probability. A later analysis calculated a clonal expansion index for each public chain from normalized within-repertoire ranks of inferred template counts. A later analysis computed generation probabilities with a VDJ recombination model fitted to out-of-frame rearrangements, and checked the results against IGoR. Hypergeometric tests were used in a later analysis to score TCR-TCR, TCR-HLA and TCR-CMV co-occurrence, with a repertoire-size bias correction applied to the TCR pairs. False discovery rates were estimated in a later analysis by permuting HLA or CMV assignments 20 times. In a later analysis, co-occurring TCRs were grouped using DBSCAN, with TCRdist sequence similarity added in when clustering inside HLA-allele-positive subsets. Repertoires with fewer than 30,000 or more than 120,000 public chains were left out of co-occurrence clustering, as were four to six repertoires with anomalous nucleotide sharing. TCRdb carries this immuneACCESS record with in-frame sequences only. Its versions omit some clonotypes, under half of them owing to an unresolved V gene in the studies checked, with the rest unexplained. D and trimming were read from the DNA, whereas the V and J calls and clone size are those reported in that table. In all, the sample holds 150,000 to 200,000 clones, and over 75% of those were seen once. Of the sample, around 15% is held by the ten largest clones.

This clone has a handful of counts. Its antigen specificity is not known. No base-level quality is on record; no much larger clone is a single base apart. This TCR was sampled from a man aged 50-59 years in good health and CMV-seropositive. Sequencing used PBMCs. The chain links TRBV5-1 with TRBJ1-2, with TRBD1 matching 9 junction bases. The encoded CDR3 is CASSDNDRGNYGYTF. The nucleotides read TGCGCCAGCAGCGACAACGACAGGGGGAACTATGGCTACACCTTC.